This TCR beta chain originates from a study of identical twins. General study points: Sequences that were out-of-frame, alpha and twin-shared displayed an excess of low generation probability. One should note that invariant MAIT and iNKT cells could partly confound zero-insertion analyses.

The germline V and J ends were trimmed by 8 bases and 8 bases, with 12 bases remaining between them. The CDR3 length is 12 residues. Per the germline V gene, CDR1 is LNHNV and CDR2 is YYDKDF (reference sequence). From the 5' RACE reads, TCRdb called clonotypes with MiXCR, one entry per CDR3 protein. The repertoire holds approximately 690,000 distinct CDR3 sequences, 5.5% to 6.5% seen once, with 1.5% to 2% in the top ten. This clonotype was observed a handful of times. Its specificity is not known. The sequence was obtained from a young man in good health. Sequencing used naive T cells sorted from blood. This chain uses TRBV15 with TRBJ1-4, with a tentative D call TRBD1 (6 bases). DNA for the CDR3: TGTGCCACCGGACACGGGGGCGAAAAACTGTTTTTT. It specifies CATGHGGEKLFF.